This T cell receptor beta chain appears in the sequencing data of a study of T-cell memory formation after mild COVID-19. Using its own MiXCR run on the 5' RACE reads, TCRdb lists one record per CDR3 protein. This sample has roughly 250,000 distinct CDR3 sequences; around 17% occur once, and the top ten carry under 25%. Between the trimmed V and J ends, which lost 2 bases and 4 bases, there was a span of 12 bases. The CDR3 spans 14 residues. Germline V gene data show CDR1 as DFQATT and CDR2 as SNEGSKA (reference sequence). The receptor's source is a man aged 18 to 30 who had mild COVID-19 (a few samples of this study predate the infection). Cell type and time point are not known. The chain uses TRBV20-1 and TRBJ1-5; D remains ambiguous. Sample: PBMCs or a T cell subset sorted from them (not recorded which). CDR3 nucleotide sequence: TGCAGTGCTAGAATGGCAGTCGGTAATCAGCCCCAGCATTTT. Its protein is CSARMAVGNQPQHF.